A selection of T cell receptor beta chains follows, all from one sample in a study of response to subunit inactivated influenza vaccine. TCRdb re-analysed the RT-PCR reads in MiXCR, keeping a single row per CDR3 protein. The table includes 800,000 or so distinct CDR3 sequences, around 21% detected once. The source material was PBMCs from blood, sampled roughly 5 days after vaccination. The receptors come from a man between 45 and 60 years old who received an inactivated influenza vaccine. CDR3s include the opening cysteine and the closing phenylalanine or tryptophan. A D gene is named only where the DNA matches it firmly. Size is omitted from some rows. Given values are once, few, many or a class for expanded clones.

>few|NA|12|TRBV5-1|TRBJ2-1
TGCGCCAGCAGCTTGCGGGGGCTTGAGCAGTTCTTC
CASSLRGLEQFF
>few|NA|14|TRBV28|TRBJ2-3
TGTGCCAGCAGTTTACCGCAGCTCACAGATACGCAGTATTTT
CASSLPQLTDTQYF
>NA|NA|18|TRBV5-1|TRBJ2-1
TGCGCCAGCAGCCTGGACCGCACCCCCGTGGTATCCTACAATGAGCAGTTCTTC
CASSLDRTPVVSYNEQFF
>many|NA|15|TRBV5-1|TRBJ1-2
TGCGCCAGCAGCCCGATGACAGGAGTTCGAAATGGCTACACCTTC
CASSPMTGVRNGYTF
>few|NA|14|TRBV20-1|TRBJ1-5
TGCAGTGCTACCCCCCCGTATGGGAATCAGCCCCAGCATTTT
CSATPPYGNQPQHF
>NA|NA|14|TRBV4-1|TRBJ1-1
TGCGCCAGCAGCCAACAGGCAGTGAACACTGAAGCTTTCTTT
CASSQQAVNTEAFF
>few|NA|14|TRBV12-3/TRBV12-4|TRBJ2-3
TGTGCCAGCAGTGAGCGGGCACGTACAGATACGCAGTATTTT
CASSERARTDTQYF
>NA|NA|12|TRBV21-1|TRBJ2-5
TGTGCCAGAACAGGGGGCCGAGAGACCCAGTACTTC
CARTGGRETQYF
>NA|NA|14|TRBV25-1|TRBJ2-2
TGTGCCAGCAGTGAATATCGGCCCAGCGGGGAGCTGTTTTTT
CASSEYRPSGELFF
>many|TRBD1|16|TRBV12-3/TRBV12-4|TRBJ2-7
TGTGCCAGCAGTTTATTGGGACAGATAAATTCCTACGAGCAGTACTTC
CASSLLGQINSYEQYF
>few|NA|17|TRBV27|TRBJ2-4
TGTGCCAGCAGTCTACGGATGACAGGCGGAGCCAAAAACATTCAGTACTTC
CASSLRMTGGAKNIQYF
>NA|NA|14|TRBV7-7|TRBJ2-2
TGTGCCAGCAGACGTGACAGCCCCACCGGGGAGCTGTTTTTT
CASRRDSPTGELFF
>NA|NA|14|TRBV7-9|TRBJ2-5
TGTGCCAGCAGCCGCTTAAGCGGGCAAGAGACCCAGTACTTC
CASSRLSGQETQYF
>NA|TRBD1|14|TRBV5-1|TRBJ2-7
TGCGCCAGCAGCTTGGCCAAGGACAGGGACGAGCAGTACTTC
CASSLAKDRDEQYF
>few|TRBD2|17|TRBV6-2/TRBV6-3|TRBJ2-1
TGTGCCAGCAACATTGGACTAGAACTTTTATCCTACAATGAGCAGTTCTTC
CASNIGLELLSYNEQFF
>few|TRBD1|14|TRBV7-2|TRBJ2-2
TGTGCCAGCAGACTGGACAGGGTCGCCGGGGAGCTGTTTTTT
CASRLDRVAGELFF
>NA|TRBD1|15|TRBV27|TRBJ2-1
TGTGCCAGCAGGACCGGGACAGGGGGCTACAATGAGCAGTTCTTC
CASRTGTGGYNEQFF
>NA|TRBD2|15|TRBV20-1|TRBJ2-2
TGCAGTGCTAGACAAGCGGGGGGCATGGCCGGGGAGCTGTTTTTT
CSARQAGGMAGELFF